These T cell receptor beta chains were read from a single sample in a study of patients and donors after allogeneic stem cell transplantation. TCRdb called the RT-PCR reads again in MiXCR, with one record for every CDR3 protein. The data contain about a million distinct CDR3 sequences, 15% to 20% of them singletons. Input material: blood, either unsorted or a sorted T cell fraction (not recorded which). These receptor sequences come from a human donor who was either an allogeneic HSCT recipient or a stem cell or donor lymphocyte infusion donor (not recorded which). It is not recorded whose cells these are; they may come from a transplant donor. The CDR3 runs from the conserved cysteine through the conserved F or W. Each record gives: V gene, D gene, clone size, J gene, CDR3 protein, CDR3 DNA. The D gene is left open where the match is weak. Only part of the rows carry a size: once, few, many, or a class if the clone is expanded.

V: TRBV24-1
D: -
size: few
J: TRBJ1-1
CDR3: CATSDSQGFTEAFF
DNA: TGTGCCACCAGTGATTCGCAGGGTTTCACTGAAGCTTTCTTT

V: TRBV9
D: -
size: -
J: TRBJ2-7
CDR3: CASSAEVLGEQYF
DNA: TGTGCCAGCAGCGCGGAGGTACTAGGGGAGCAGTACTTC

V: TRBV12-3/TRBV12-4
D: -
size: few
J: TRBJ1-4
CDR3: CASSLAGTAATNEKLFF
DNA: TGTGCCAGCAGTTTAGCGGGGACCGCTGCAACTAATGAAAAACTGTTTTTT

V: TRBV4-3
D: TRBD2
size: -
J: TRBJ2-3
CDR3: CASSQDLAGGPSTDTQYF
DNA: TGCGCCAGCAGCCAAGATCTAGCGGGGGGTCCTAGCACAGATACGCAGTATTTT

V: TRBV6-1
D: -
size: -
J: TRBJ1-5
CDR3: CASRGLISNQPQHF
DNA: TGTGCCAGCAGGGGGCTAATAAGCAATCAGCCCCAGCATTTT

V: TRBV7-6
D: -
size: -
J: TRBJ2-6
CDR3: CASSSSRGSGANVLTF
DNA: TGTGCCAGCAGTTCCTCTAGGGGCTCTGGGGCCAACGTCCTGACTTTC

V: TRBV5-5
D: -
size: -
J: TRBJ2-7
CDR3: CASSLPTAVSYEQYF
DNA: TGTGCCAGCAGCTTACCGACAGCCGTATCCTACGAGCAGTACTTC

V: TRBV3-1
D: TRBD1
size: -
J: TRBJ1-1
CDR3: CASSQSGQGWTEAFF
DNA: TGTGCCAGCAGCCAAAGTGGACAGGGATGGACTGAAGCTTTCTTT

V: TRBV7-9
D: -
size: -
J: TRBJ1-1
CDR3: CASRKIPPGQLNTEAFF
DNA: TGTGCCAGCAGAAAAATACCCCCTGGACAGTTGAACACTGAAGCTTTCTTT

V: TRBV15
D: -
size: -
J: TRBJ2-3
CDR3: CATSRDHRDTQYF
DNA: TGTGCCACCAGCAGAGATCATAGAGATACGCAGTATTTT

V: TRBV3-1
D: TRBD2
size: -
J: TRBJ2-1
CDR3: CASSQGFWRGGLYNEQFF
DNA: TGTGCCAGCAGCCAAGGCTTTTGGCGGGGGGGACTTTACAATGAGCAGTTCTTC

V: TRBV18
D: -
size: -
J: TRBJ2-5
CDR3: CASSLAEVETQYF
DNA: TGTGCCAGCTCACTGGCTGAGGTGGAGACCCAGTACTTC